These 5 T cell receptor beta chains came from one sample sequenced in a study of T cells after posttransplantation cyclophosphamide listed by TCRdb under 2016. The label giving this sample's time point can be read as: posttransplant day relative to BM transplant. The control cohort was some ten patients given myeloablative marrow transplants with methotrexate plus a calcineurin inhibitor, sampled 1 year after transplant. Library generation was performed with the immunoSEQ multiplex PCR assay. What TCRdb holds here is the immuneACCESS table cut down to in-frame rearrangements. Part of the clones is not present; checked against another copy, under half of the missing clones reflect an unresolved V gene, and the others are unexplained. This sample has 9,000 to 10,000 clones in its table, and 85% to 90% of those were observed once. The top ten hold roughly 29% of the sample. Sequenced here: PBMCs, sampled after an allogeneic stem cell transplant with a calcineurin inhibitor and methotrexate. The receptors originated from a young adult male patient who received an allogeneic stem cell transplant from an unrelated donor, was CMV-positive, and had no GVHD. Some T cells may be donor cells from the graft after a transplant.

This sequence joins TRBV11-2 and TRBJ2-1, with D hard to call. V lost 2 bases, J lost 6 bases, and 8 bases lay in between. The CDR3 covers 13 residues. Germline CDR1 is SGHAT and CDR2 is FQNNGV. CDR3 in DNA: TGTGCCAGCAGCTTATACCGCGGCAATGAGCAGTTCTTC. Translation: CASSLYRGNEQFF.

J is TRBJ2-2 and V is TRBV6-6; D gene uncertain. CDR1 MNHNY and CDR2 SVGAGI come from the germline V gene (reference sequence). The CDR3 sequence is 14 residues long. V shed 7 bases and J shed 0 bases, with 9 bases lying between them. The CDR3 is CASKWPSNTGELFF. The DNA for the CDR3 is TGTGCCAGCAAGTGGCCCTCGAACACCGGGGAGCTGTTTTTT.

The V and J genes are TRBV7-2 and TRBJ2-3; no clear D gene. Looked up from germline, CDR1 is SGHTA and CDR2 is FQGNSA. The V end was cut by 2 bases, the J end by 2 bases, with 14 bases between. The length of the CDR3 is 16 residues. CDR3 residues: CASSLYAGAITDTQYF. CDR3 DNA: TGTGCCAGCAGCTTATATGCCGGTGCAATCACAGATACGCAGTATTTT.

This chain joins TRBV9 and TRBJ2-2; D might be TRBD1 (6 bases). The CDR3 is 15 residues long. Trimming cost V 2 bases and J 7 bases, with 15 bases left between them. Germline V gene data show CDR1 as SGDLS and CDR2 as YYNGEE. CDR3: CASSVSGDEGGELFF. The DNA of the CDR3 is TGTGCCAGCAGCGTTTCAGGGGATGAGGGCGGGGAGCTGTTTTTT.

This clone was detected a few times. V usage is TRBV19 and J usage is TRBJ1-1, with TRBD1 identical over 8 bases. This CDR3 contains 13 residues. The germline V gene has CDR1 LNHDA and CDR2 SQIVND (reference sequence). J lost 1 base, V lost 7 bases, and 2 bases had no gene match. The CDR3 bases are TGTGCCAGTAATGACAGGGGGAACACTGAAGCTTTCTTT. This sequence encodes CASNDRGNTEAFF.